This T cell receptor (beta chain) was identified in a study of blood T cell repertoires in COVID-19. Study context: The origin of the acute and convalescent COVID-19 samples was the United States, Italy and Spain. Sources were T cells, B-cell-depleted T cells, or PBMCs; the material itself was cDNA or gDNA.

Original analysis: Counts of nucleated cells, estimated from reference gene primer amplification, were obtained. Repertoires were generated with immunoSEQ multiplex PCR, while TCRdb's copy carries only in-frame clones and drops some. V, J and clone size derive from that table, while D and trimming were established from the DNA sequence. Of hundreds of thousands of clones listed, approximately 90% were seen once; the top ten hold more than 0.7%. Seattle patients were enrolled during active infection and followed longitudinally. V was cut by 4 bases and J by 0 bases, with 15 bases left in between. CDR3 length: 17 amino acids. The germline V gene has CDR1 SGHVS and CDR2 FQNEAQ.

Sequenced material: peripheral blood. The sequence came from a man aged 18-30 years with COVID-19, enrolled during active disease. The rearrangement links TRBV7-8 to TRBJ2-2; D perhaps matches TRBD1 (6 bases). The CDR3 DNA is TGTGCCAGCAGCTCGGGCCGGACAGCCCCGAACACCGGGGAGCTGTTTTTT. This translates into CASSSGRTAPNTGELFF.